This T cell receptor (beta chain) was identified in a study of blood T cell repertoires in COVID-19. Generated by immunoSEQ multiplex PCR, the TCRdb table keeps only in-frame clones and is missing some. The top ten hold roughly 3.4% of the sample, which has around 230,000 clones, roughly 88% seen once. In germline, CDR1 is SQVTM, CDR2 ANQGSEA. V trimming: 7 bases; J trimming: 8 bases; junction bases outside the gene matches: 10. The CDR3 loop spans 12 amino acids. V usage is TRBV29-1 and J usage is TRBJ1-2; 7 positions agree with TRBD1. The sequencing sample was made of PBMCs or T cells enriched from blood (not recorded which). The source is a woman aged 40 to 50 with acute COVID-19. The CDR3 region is CSAFRDRSGYTF. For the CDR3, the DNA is TGCAGCGCATTCCGGGACAGAAGCGGCTACACCTTC.